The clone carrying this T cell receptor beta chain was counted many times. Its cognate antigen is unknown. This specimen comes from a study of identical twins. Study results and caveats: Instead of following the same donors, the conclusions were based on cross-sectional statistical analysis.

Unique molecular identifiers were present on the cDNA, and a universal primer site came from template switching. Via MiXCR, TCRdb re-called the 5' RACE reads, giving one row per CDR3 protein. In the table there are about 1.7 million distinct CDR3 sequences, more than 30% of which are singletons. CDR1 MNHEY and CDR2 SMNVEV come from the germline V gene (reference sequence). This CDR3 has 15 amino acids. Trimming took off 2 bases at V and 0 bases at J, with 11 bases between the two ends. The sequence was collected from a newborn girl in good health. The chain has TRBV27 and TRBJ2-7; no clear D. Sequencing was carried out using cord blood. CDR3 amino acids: CASSLVDAYSYEQYF. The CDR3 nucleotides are TGTGCCAGCAGTTTAGTCGACGCTTACTCCTACGAGCAGTACTTC.